The clone carrying this TCR beta chain was recorded only once. Its antigen is undetermined. V was trimmed by 4 bases and J by 12 bases, leaving 21 bases between them. This CDR3 has 15 residues. The germline CDR1 and CDR2 sequences are SEHNR and FQNEAQ (reference sequence). RNA was extracted from bulk tissue without any cell sorting. These data come from a study of tumor and adjacent non-tumor tissue in lung cancer. Points from the study as a whole: Compared with tumor, normal lung showed significantly lower TCR diversity.

Three rounds of nested PCR, following a modified ARM-PCR protocol, produced the TCRbeta library. TCRdb re-called the multiplex PCR reads through MiXCR, storing one row per CDR3 protein. The data show approximately 130,000 distinct CDR3 sequences, 66% seen once. The sequence was obtained from a man younger than 45 with non-small cell lung cancer. This rearrangement joins TRBV7-9 to TRBJ1-4, with D possibly matching TRBD1 (6 bases). Sequencing input: lung tumor tissue. CDR3 sequence (DNA): TGTGCCAGCAGCTCACAGGGCCGTGGCGAGGTGGAACTGTTTTTT. The encoded protein is CASSSQGRGEVELFF.